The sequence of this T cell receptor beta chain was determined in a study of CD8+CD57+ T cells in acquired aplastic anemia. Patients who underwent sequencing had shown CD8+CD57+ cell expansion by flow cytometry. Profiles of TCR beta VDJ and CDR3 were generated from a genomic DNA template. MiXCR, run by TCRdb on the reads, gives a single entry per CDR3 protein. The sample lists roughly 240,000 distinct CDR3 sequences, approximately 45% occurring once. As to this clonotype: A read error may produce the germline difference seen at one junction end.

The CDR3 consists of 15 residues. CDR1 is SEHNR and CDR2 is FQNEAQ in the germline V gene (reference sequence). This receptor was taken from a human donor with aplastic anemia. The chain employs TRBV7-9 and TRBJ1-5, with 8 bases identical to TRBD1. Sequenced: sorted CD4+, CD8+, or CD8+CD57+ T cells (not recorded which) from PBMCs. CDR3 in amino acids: CASSQVAGGPQPQHF. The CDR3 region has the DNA TGCGCCAGCAGCCAAGTTGCAGGGGGCCCACAGCCCCAGCATTTT.